This record covers a single T cell receptor beta chain. Its target antigen remains unknown. No much larger clonotype is one base removed from it; base qualities were not supplied. Its CDR3 holds 13 amino acids, cysteine through phenylalanine. Only CDR3 DNA remains: 39 bases, in frame from the first base. CDR1 and CDR2, looked up from the germline V gene, are MGHRA and YSYEKL. V is cut by 4 bases and J by 3 bases, and the space between the germline ends is 10 bases. In total, 600 or so healthy bone marrow donors made up the cohort. All cohort members were sampled while nominally healthy, although unrecorded immune exposures were likely present. The donor was CMV seropositive and was included in the group of about 290 seropositive cohort members. Each donor provided a peripheral blood sample, and peripheral blood mononuclear cells were used for TCR beta sequencing. Genomic DNA extraction from the blood cell samples was performed with the Qiagen DNeasy Blood Extraction Kit.

This entry comes from a study of cytomegalovirus exposure and HLA in healthy donors listed by TCRdb under 2017. Background on the whole study: An earlier analysis of under 600 of the donors reported 250 to 300 Gb of sequence data and 120 million or so unique TCR beta sequences from roughly 200 million T cells. About 280 gigabases of sequencing data and roughly 80 million unique TCR sequences made up an early release that covered approximately 650 HLA-typed donors. Among the approximately 400 genotyped donors, around 81% belonged to the genetic ancestry cluster associated with self-reported Caucasian donors. The study was designed to test whether signatures of past pathogen exposure could be identified by cataloging public T cell receptors. The T cell repertoires of 550 to 850 subjects were profiled by immunosequencing and related to cytomegalovirus serostatus. Besides the first cohort of 666 subjects, a separate validation cohort made up of over 100 different subjects was used. The study combined high-throughput TCR immunosequencing, statistical association of individual TCRs with disease status, and machine learning to predict cytomegalovirus infection status. A later analysis re-examined previously published TCR beta repertoires from 610 or so donors and added high-resolution HLA genotyping to investigate patterns of TCR occurrence. Rather than using new phenotypic data, the later analysis identified candidate immune exposures from TCR beta sequences and from how often those sequences occurred across donors. An earlier analysis of several hundred of the donors applied high-throughput TCR beta sequencing to assess whether each TCR beta V gene segment acted as functional or pseudogenic. Donor age, sex, ethnicity and CMV serostatus were compiled alongside the repertoire data. In a later genetic analysis, genome-wide SNP genotypes for 398 of the 666 donors were used, and that subset was treated as a discovery cohort. All discovery cohort repertoires had been generated using a single sequencing platform. Class I and class II HLA loci were covered by the typing at four-digit resolution. The number of typed donors differed by locus: roughly 620-640 for A, B, C, DRB1 and DQB1; approximately 540 for DQA1; 606 for DPA1; and 400 to 480 for DPB1. Roughly five DR-DQ haplotypes were treated as single units for association and clustering because of strong linkage in the cohort. Across approximately 400 genotyped donors of the cohort, an average of about 220,000 unique TCR beta nucleotide sequences per donor were sequenced, and approximately 19% of those sequences were non-productive. Paper-wide results and their limitations: A further reported finding was that TCR beta sequences accurately predicted the HLA-A and HLA-B alleles for most subjects in the first cohort. The sequencing pipeline was judged likely to have produced a cluster of highly shared sequence variants as a technical artifact. A later analysis found that HLA-associated TCR beta chains were more clonally expanded and had lower generation probabilities than equally common non-associated chains. According to a later analysis, TCR association rates differed among HLA loci, with DRB1 alleles showing the most associated TCRs and HLA-C alleles showing the fewest. Strong co-occurrence of HLA alleles, especially DR and DQ, made assigning TCR associations to individual alleles difficult. Three of the identified cytomegalovirus-associated TCR beta chains were confirmed in vitro to be specific for cytomegalovirus antigens. According to a later genetic analysis, donors in an Asian-associated ancestry cluster had fewer N-insertions in productive TCRs than the approximately 700-donor mean. Because counts were too low, around 18 rarely observed V segments, including chromosome 9 orphons, were left out of the earlier analysis of 587 of the donors. The classifier was reported to diagnose cytomegalovirus status with high specificity and sensitivity in both the original and validation cohorts. This cohort had only TCR beta chains sequenced, and the lack of alpha or paired-chain data limited which features could be detected. Immune exposure information for the cohort was limited to CMV serostatus. It was suggested by the authors that the approach could potentially be generalized to other disease states and immunological phenotypes. A later genetic analysis associated a missense DCLRE1C variant with V-gene and J-gene trimming of TCR beta chains, and an independent cohort replicated the association. Some IMGT-functional V segments, including TRBV6-2 and TRBV6-3, could not be told apart with the 87-base-pair reads, so those segments were excluded. Because HLA typing was unavailable for some donors at each locus, only the typed subset was used in association tests. Sequencing depth was assumed to be roughly uniform across donors in the presence/absence analyses, though that assumption may not hold. Linkage disequilibrium might explain the correlated functional status among segregating V segments, but an unknown experimental factor could not be excluded. A total of 150 or so TCR beta chains were listed by the study as associated with cytomegalovirus. A later analysis found that most CMV-associated TCR beta chains appeared HLA-restricted, with HLA associations seemingly driven largely by CMV exposure. Broadly in line with IMGT annotations, most TCR beta V segments showed up in productive rearrangements about 87% or about 30% of the time in an earlier analysis of 450 to 600 of the donors. While some public TCRs were present in many individuals, most TCR sequences turned up only very rarely across donors. According to a later analysis, parvovirus B19, influenza, CMV and Epstein-Barr virus appeared linked to several top co-occurrence clusters. In a later analysis, around 17,000 TCR beta sequences were associated with specific HLA alleles at a false discovery rate of 0.05.

The method was the immunoSEQ multiplex PCR assay. The multiplex PCR relied on a mix of 60 forward primers for TCR Vbeta segments and 13 reverse primers for TCR Jbeta segments. The CDR3 region of rearranged TCR beta genes was amplified from genomic DNA by a multiplex PCR assay. On the Illumina HiSeq System, the amplified TCR beta libraries were sequenced as 87-base-pair reads. The original methods were these. A later analysis counted some 80 million unique TCR beta chains across the 666 repertoires, and some 12 million of these chains were shared by at least two donors. To remove PCR and sequencing errors, raw reads were error-corrected and collapsed into unique sequences using a nearest-neighbor algorithm that merged closely related sequences. V, D and J gene segments were assigned by aligning CDR3 sequences to IMGT reference sequences. For a sequence to be retained, a match of at least six nucleotides to both a V gene segment and a J gene segment was required. A rearrangement counted as productive if the CDR3 had no stop codons and remained in frame with V and J, and every other rearrangement counted as non-productive. Following IMGT convention, CDR3 was defined as the stretch from the second conserved V-encoded cysteine up to the conserved J-encoded phenylalanine. In an earlier analysis of more than 550 of the donors, sequences lacking an unambiguous match to a single V gene segment were excluded. In an earlier analysis of approximately 500 of the donors, a V segment was called functional when productive rearrangements were above 56.7%, and segregating when the standard deviation between donors exceeded 5%. A statistical classification framework was built to diagnose cytomegalovirus status from the catalog of TCR beta chain sequences. In a later analysis, TCR nucleotide sequences were compared against IMGT/GENE-DB human TR gene sequences so that V and J genes could be assigned. A later analysis assigned CDR3 sequences and most-parsimonious VDJ recombination scenarios with the TCRdist pipeline. In a later analysis, each TCR beta chain was defined by its CDR3 amino acid sequence together with its V-gene family, and reads lacking a unique V-gene family were excluded. In a later analysis, some 600 highly shared, low-generation-probability nucleotide sequences were removed to address suspected cross-contamination and a sequencing artifact. For each public chain, a later analysis derived a clonal expansion index from normalized ranks of inferred template counts within each repertoire. A later analysis computed generation probabilities with a VDJ recombination model fitted to out-of-frame rearrangements, and checked the results against IGoR. In a later analysis, hypergeometric tests were used to score TCR-TCR, TCR-HLA and TCR-CMV co-occurrence, with a repertoire-size bias correction applied to TCR pairs. To estimate false discovery rates, a later analysis permuted the HLA or CMV assignments 20 times. In a later analysis, co-occurring TCRs were grouped with DBSCAN, and TCRdist sequence similarity was added when clustering was performed within HLA-allele-positive subsets. Repertoires with fewer than 30,000 or more than 120,000 public chains were left out of co-occurrence clustering, as were about 5 repertoires with anomalous nucleotide sharing. In TCRdb, the immuneACCESS table is reduced to in-frame sequences with V and J assigned. These tables do not hold every clone; where another copy was compared, an unresolved V gene accounts for under half, and the others remain unexplained. That table gives V, J and clone size, and the DNA gave D and trimming. Within this sample are 140,000 to 150,000 clones, with about 84% of them counted one time only. The ten largest clones add up to 2% to 3% of the sample.

Recombination linked TRBV4-1 to TRBJ2-7; possibly the D gene is TRBD1, per 6 matching bases. Sequenced: PBMCs. This receptor was taken from a woman aged 18-30 years in good health and CMV-seropositive. The CDR3 here reads CASSLGQYYEQYF. In nucleotides, the sequence is TGCGCCAGCAGCCTCGGACAGTACTACGAGCAGTACTTC.